These T cell receptor beta chains were read from a single sample in a study of blood T cells in healthy people across ages. TCRdb reprocessed the 5' RACE reads with MiXCR, giving one entry per CDR3 protein. The data show roughly 1,000,000 distinct CDR3 sequences, approximately 25% seen once. In addition, the sample was reused for a study of T cells of mothers and their children.

Sequenced: blood. These receptors originate from a girl between 2 and 10 years old in good health. CDR3s include the opening cysteine and the closing phenylalanine or tryptophan. The D gene is left open where the match is weak. Clone sizes are given selectively: once, few, many, or a class where the clone is expanded.

TRBJ2-3,.,.,TRBV7-6,TGTGCCAGCAGCCCCAACTTTCTCACAGATACGCAGTATTTT,CASSPNFLTDTQYF
TRBJ2-7,.,.,TRBV20-1,TGCAGTGCTAGCTCAAAAGGACCCAGCTACGAGCAGTACTTC,CSASSKGPSYEQYF
TRBJ1-2,.,.,TRBV4-2,TGTGCCAGCAGCCAAGATGGGATATTTGACTACACCTTC,CASSQDGIFDYTF
TRBJ2-7,.,few,TRBV27,TGTGCCAGCAGTTTATCGGCAGTCCACGAGCAGTACTTC,CASSLSAVHEQYF
TRBJ2-1,TRBD2,.,TRBV29-1,TGCAGTGCACCTGGGACTAGCGACCCTTACAATGAGCAGTTCTTC,CSAPGTSDPYNEQFF
TRBJ1-2,.,.,TRBV29-1,TGCAGCGTTGAAGATCCGGTGAGGGCAGGTGGTACCCTGGGAAACTATGGCTACACCTTC,CSVEDPVRAGGTLGNYGYTF
TRBJ1-5,.,few,TRBV7-9,TGTGCCAGCAGTTGGGGGGATGCAAATCAGCCCCAGCATTTT,CASSWGDANQPQHF
TRBJ1-2,.,few,TRBV4-1,TGCGCCAGCAGCCCGCATTCGGACGGGCTAACTAACTATGGCTACACCTTC,CASSPHSDGLTNYGYTF
TRBJ2-1,.,.,TRBV20-1,TGCAGTGCGGAGGGGCCGGGACAGCGGCGACGGCAGTTCTTC,CSAEGPGQRRRQFF
TRBJ2-4,.,.,TRBV18,TGTGCCAGCTCACCCGGAACGATTCTAGCCAAAAACATTCAGTACTTC,CASSPGTILAKNIQYF
TRBJ2-1,.,.,TRBV7-9,TGTGCCAGCAGCTCCAGGGAGGACAATGAGCAGTTCTTC,CASSSREDNEQFF
TRBJ2-7,TRBD2,.,TRBV20-1,TGCAGTGCTAGAGTTGGTAGCGGGAGGTCCTACGAGCAGTACTTC,CSARVGSGRSYEQYF
TRBJ2-4,.,.,TRBV20-1,TGCAGTGCCTCAACCCGGCTAGCCAAAAACATTCAGTACTTC,CSASTRLAKNIQYF
TRBJ2-1,TRBD2,.,TRBV11-2,TGTGCCAGCAGCCGAAGCGGGAGAGTCTCCTACAATGAGCAGTTCTTC,CASSRSGRVSYNEQFF
TRBJ2-1,TRBD2,.,TRBV20-1,TGCAGTGCTAGAGATTCACTGGCTAGCGGGAAATACAATGAGCAGTTCTTC,CSARDSLASGKYNEQFF
TRBJ2-3,.,.,TRBV7-9,TGTGCCAGCAGCGACTCAGGGTACCTTACGCAGTATTTT,CASSDSGYLTQYF
TRBJ1-1,.,many,TRBV29-1,TGCAGCGTTGAAGACGGGTTGAACACTGAAGCTTTCTTT,CSVEDGLNTEAFF
TRBJ2-3,.,.,TRBV12-3/TRBV12-4,TGTGCCAGCAGTTTAGAGGGGCTAGACGCAGATACGCAGTATTTT,CASSLEGLDADTQYF
TRBJ2-2,.,few,TRBV6-5,TGTGCCAGCAGTTACTCGAGACCTACAGGGGAGCTGTTTTTT,CASSYSRPTGELFF
TRBJ2-7,TRBD2,.,TRBV3-1,TGTGCCAGCAGCCAAAGAAGGGCTAGCGGCTCCTACGAGCAGTACTTC,CASSQRRASGSYEQYF
TRBJ2-1,TRBD2,.,TRBV7-3,TGTGCCAGCAGCTCCGACGGGGCTCGCGGGGGACAGCAGTTCTTC,CASSSDGARGGQQFF
TRBJ2-5,.,few,TRBV2,TGTGCCAGCAGTGAAGTGGGCAGGATTCAAGAGACCCAGTACTTC,CASSEVGRIQETQYF
TRBJ2-4,.,.,TRBV7-2,TGTGCCAGCAGCTTCAGGACAGTTTGGTATGACATTCAGTACTTC,CASSFRTVWYDIQYF
TRBJ1-2,TRBD1,.,TRBV2,TGTGCCAGCAGTGAAGCGCTTGGGACAGGGATCGACCGAGTCTATGGCTACACCTTC,CASSEALGTGIDRVYGYTF
TRBJ2-2,TRBD2,few,TRBV7-3,TGTGCCAGCAGGCTAGCGGGAGGAGGCACCGGGGAGCTGTTTTTT,CASRLAGGGTGELFF
TRBJ1-1,.,few,TRBV2,TGTGCCAGCAGGCGAACTGAAGCTTTCTTT,CASRRTEAFF
TRBJ2-1,TRBD1,.,TRBV27,TGTGCTAGCAGTGGGCTGGGGGACAGCTACTCCTACAATGAGCAGTTCTTC,CASSGLGDSYSYNEQFF
TRBJ2-5,.,.,TRBV29-1,TGCAGCGTAATAACTGAGACCCAGTACTTC,CSVITETQYF
TRBJ2-5,.,.,TRBV5-1,TGCGCCAGCAGCCTGGAAGGGGGGGGCCTAGAGACCCAGTACTTC,CASSLEGGGLETQYF
TRBJ1-1,.,.,TRBV5-5,TGTGCCAGCAGCTTTCGACCCCCACCCGACACTGAAGCTTTCTTT,CASSFRPPPDTEAFF